These 15 T cell receptor beta chains originate from one sample sequenced in a study of monozygotic twins with inflammatory bowel disease (dated by TCRdb to about 2019). The library was prepared using 5' RACE. The sample was run on an Illumina HiSeq 2500. After TCRdb reprocessed the reads, each CDR3 protein sequence was kept as one row, without DNA. This sample's table has entries for approximately 400,000 distinct CDR3 sequences. The ten largest clones add up to under 3% of the sample. The sample consisted of blood. The receptor source for this set is a human donor with ulcerative colitis or Crohn's disease, or a healthy co-twin of an affected twin (not recorded which).

V gene TRBV7-6 combines with J gene TRBJ1-1; TCRdb's D call of TRBD1 is untestable without DNA. This CDR3 is built from 15 residues. CDR1 and CDR2 from the germline V gene are SGHVS and FNYEAQ. The CDR3 reads CASGQLQGSYTEAFF.

The V gene is TRBV20-1, the J gene TRBJ2-5; TCRdb returns TRBD1, unconfirmable since there is no DNA. This CDR3 is built from 14 residues. From germline, CDR1 is DFQATT and CDR2 SNEGSKA (reference sequence). This CDR3 reads CSAGQGASPETQYF.

This sequence joins TRBV13 and TRBJ1-3; TCRdb gives TRBD1 as the D gene, but with no DNA this cannot be confirmed. The CDR3 extends over 17 amino acids. Germline V gene data show CDR1 as PRHDT and CDR2 as FYEKMQ (reference sequence). CDR3 loop: CASSLRGGRSSGNTIYF.

V usage is TRBV20-1 and J usage is TRBJ1-1; TCRdb's D call, TRBD1, is unchecked because there is no DNA. Germline CDR1 DFQATT, CDR2 SNEGSKA (reference sequence). CDR3 size: 11 residues. The CDR3 spells CSARGPPEAFF.

The chain joins TRBV20-1 to TRBJ1-1; as DNA is missing, the TRBD1 call by TCRdb cannot be tested. Germline CDR1 reads DFQATT; CDR2 reads SNEGSKA (reference sequence). The CDR3 spans 14 residues. The CDR3 protein is CSATLDGLDTEAFF.

The chain combines TRBV20-1 with TRBJ2-1. The germline gives CDR1 DFQATT, CDR2 SNEGSKA (reference sequence). The CDR3 sequence is 13 residues long. CDR3 sequence reads: CSARDRRGYEQFF.

The gene calls are TRBV6-1 and TRBJ2-3. Germline CDR1 is MNHNS and CDR2 is SASEGT. The CDR3 length is 13 residues. The CDR3 sequence: CASSEVRTDTQYF.

The chain carries TRBV14 and TRBJ2-3; without DNA, the TCRdb call of TRBD1 cannot be checked. This CDR3 has 14 residues. The germline gives CDR1 SGHDN, CDR2 FVKESK. CDR3 amino acids: CASSHIARADTQYF.

This chain links TRBV20-1 with TRBJ2-5; there is no DNA to check the TCRdb D call of TRBD2. Germline lookup yields CDR1 DFQATT and CDR2 SNEGSKA (reference sequence). The CDR3 runs 15 residues. The CDR3 is CSARPAGQPEETQYF.

V usage is TRBV5-1 and J usage is TRBJ1-2; TCRdb indicates TRBD1, and absent DNA this call remains unverified. The CDR3 runs to 14 residues. Germline CDR1 reads SGHRS; CDR2 reads YFSETQ. The CDR3: CASSPGQGSRGYTF.

This sequence joins TRBV3-1 and TRBJ2-5. This CDR3 spans 14 amino acids. The germline gives CDR1 LGHDT, CDR2 YNNKEL (reference sequence). The CDR3 sequence: CASSQPTWGETQYF.

The genes are TRBV4-2 and TRBJ2-1; the TCRdb D gene call, TRBD2, has no DNA to confirm it. Looked up from germline, CDR1 is LGHNA and CDR2 is YNFKEQ. The length of the CDR3 is 16 residues. The CDR3 spells CASSQGLAGGPNEQFF.

The J gene is TRBJ2-1, the V gene TRBV24-1; TCRdb lists TRBD1, though no DNA is available to test this call. The CDR3 totals 14 residues. CDR1 is KGHDR and CDR2 is SFDVKD in the germline V gene. CDR3 sequence: CATQEGARNNEQFF.

This chain joins TRBV3-1 and TRBJ2-1; the TCRdb call, TRBD2, lacks DNA for checking. CDR1 and CDR2 (germline): LGHDT, YNNKEL (reference sequence). CDR3 length equals 17 residues. The CDR3: CASSQGGIALSYNEQFF.

The V and J genes are TRBV19 and TRBJ2-7. The CDR3 length is 13 residues. Per germline, CDR1 LNHDA and CDR2 SQIVND (reference sequence). CDR3 in amino acids: CASSIAPVYEQYF.